One and the same sample provided the 19 T cell receptor beta chains below, sequenced in a study of blood T cell repertoires in COVID-19. TCRdb keeps only in-frame clones here, not all; method: immunoSEQ multiplex PCR. The profile shows about 250,000 clones, 85% to 90% of them singletons. Sequencing was done on a sample of PBMCs or T cells enriched from blood (not recorded which). These receptors all stem from a young woman with acute COVID-19.

V is TRBV18 and J is TRBJ1-4; possible D gene TRBD1, 5 bases. The V end was cut by 2 bases, the J end by 2 bases, with 24 bases between. In germline, CDR1 is KGHSH, CDR2 LQKENI. The CDR3 consists of 20 residues. The CDR3 is CASSPGQTGGARKTNEKLFF. Here the CDR3 DNA reads TGTGCCAGCTCACCAGGACAAACCGGGGGAGCGAGAAAGACTAATGAAAAACTGTTTTTT.

The chain uses TRBV4-2 and TRBJ1-6, with a tentative D call TRBD1 (6 bases). Trimming took off 3 bases at V and 9 bases at J, with 15 bases between the two ends. This CDR3 has 15 residues. CDR1 and CDR2 (germline): LGHNA, YNFKEQ. The CDR3 DNA reads TGTGCCAGCAGCCAGGGGGCAGGGGATACTTCACCCCTCCACTTT. Translated, it gives CASSQGAGDTSPLHF.

V is TRBV20-1 and J is TRBJ2-7; D is unclear. Germline-derived CDR1 and CDR2 are DFQATT and SNEGSKA (reference sequence). Between the trimmed V and J ends, which lost 3 bases and 2 bases, there was a span of 14 bases. The CDR3 totals 14 residues. CDR3 region: CSASPRVTTYEQYF. The CDR3 nucleotides are TGCAGTGCTAGTCCTCGGGTCACAACCTACGAGCAGTACTTC.

For this clone: An end of the junction does not agree with germline; a read error may underlie this. The chain couples TRBV6-1 to TRBJ2-7; 8 positions match TRBD1. The length of the CDR3 is 13 residues. Germline values: CDR1 MNHNS, CDR2 SASEGT. The CDR3 DNA sequence: TGTGCCAGCAGAGAAGACAGGGGTTACGAGCAGTACTTC. This encodes CASREDRGYEQYF.

This clone showed up just a few times. The genes are TRBV7-9 and TRBJ2-7; 7 nucleotides line up with TRBD1. Trimming took 5 bases from V and 3 from J; bases not matched to a gene: 4. This CDR3 contains 13 residues. Looked up from germline, CDR1 is SEHNR and CDR2 is FQNEAQ (reference sequence). The CDR3 DNA reads TGTGCCAGCAGCGTTACAGGGGACTACGAGCAGTACTTC. It is translated as CASSVTGDYEQYF.

The chain recombines TRBV7-9 with TRBJ1-2; 9 bases agree with TRBD1. The germline V gene has CDR1 SEHNR and CDR2 FQNEAQ (reference sequence). This CDR3 spans 15 amino acids. V trimming: 5 bases; J trimming: 1 base; junction bases outside the gene matches: 5. The CDR3 region is CASSTDRGYNYGYTF. As DNA, the CDR3 is TGTGCCAGCAGCACAGACAGGGGGTATAACTATGGCTACACCTTC.

On this clone: The same CDR3 is also encoded by other DNA sequences in this sample. The chain is built from TRBV9 and TRBJ1-6; D is unresolved. The germline V gene encodes CDR1 SGDLS and CDR2 YYNGEE. The length of the CDR3 is 13 residues. V dropped 0 bases and J dropped 7 bases, with 5 bases sitting between them. The CDR3 bases are TGTGCCAGCAGCGTAGACAGCAATTCACCCCTCCACTTT. Translated, it gives CASSVDSNSPLHF.

This clone was detected only once. The rearrangement joins TRBV2 to TRBJ2-3; no firm D call. Deletions cut 6 bases from V and 1 base from J, with 17 bases between. Germline V gene data show CDR1 as SNHLY and CDR2 as FYNNEI. The CDR3 has 16 residues. The CDR3 is CASSESRSLGTDTQYF. CDR3 DNA sequence: TGTGCCAGCAGCGAATCCAGGTCTTTGGGCACAGATACGCAGTATTTT.

This rearrangement joins TRBV27 to TRBJ2-7, with 7 positions matching TRBD2. The CDR3 spans 12 residues. Germline CDR1 is MNHEY and CDR2 is SMNVEV (reference sequence). The V segment lost 8 bases and the J segment 6 bases; nucleotides outside the gene matches: 7. In DNA, the CDR3 is TGTGCCAGCGGGGGGGTTAGGGGCGAGCAGTACTTC. Its protein product is CASGGVRGEQYF.

The chain uses TRBV3-1 (or the pseudogene TRBV3-2) and TRBJ2-4, with unresolved D. The CDR3 runs 12 residues. Trimming removed 5 bases at V and 3 bases at J, with 5 bases between. Per germline, CDR1 LGHDT and CDR2 YNNKEL (reference sequence). CDR3 sequence (DNA): TGTGCCAGCAGCTCGGTCAAAAACATTCAGTACTTC. Its translation is CASSSVKNIQYF.

V usage is TRBV5-4 and J usage is TRBJ1-4, with TRBD1 as a possible D gene (5 bases). V was cut by 5 bases and J by 8 bases, with 16 bases left in between. The CDR3 runs 14 residues. Germline CDR1 reads SGHNT; CDR2 reads YYREEE (reference sequence). The CDR3 DNA follows: TGTGCCAGCAGGCCGGCCGGGGGTAAGGAAAAACTGTTTTTT. Protein: CASRPAGGKEKLFF.

The J gene is TRBJ1-5, the V gene TRBV19; possible D gene TRBD1, 6 bases. Trimming took 3 bases from V and 5 from J, leaving 14 bases between them. The germline V gene has CDR1 LNHDA and CDR2 SQIVND (reference sequence). There are 15 residues in the CDR3. The CDR3 sequence: CASSIKTGGHQPQHF. CDR3 bases: TGTGCCAGTAGTATTAAAACGGGGGGCCATCAGCCCCAGCATTTT.

This CDR3 is CASSQTGGYEKLFF. As DNA, the CDR3 is TGTGCCAGCAGCCAGACAGGCGGTTATGAAAAACTGTTTTTT. J is TRBJ1-4 and V is TRBV27; possible D gene TRBD1, 6 bases. Per germline, CDR1 MNHEY and CDR2 SMNVEV (reference sequence). The CDR3 loop spans 14 amino acids. V shed 6 bases and J shed 6 bases, with 14 bases lying between them. Full variable domain (outside the CDR3, taken from reference TRBV27 and TRBJ1-4): EAQVTQNPRYLITVTGKKLTVTCSQNMNHEYMSWYRQDPGLGLRQIYYSMNVEVTDKGDVPEGYKVSRKEKRNFPLILESPSPNQTSLYFCASSQTGGYEKLFFGSGTQLSVL.

The chain employs TRBV27 and TRBJ2-1, with TRBD2 identical over 12 bases. The V gene's germline CDR1 is MNHEY and CDR2 SMNVEV (reference sequence). CDR3 length equals 15 residues. The V segment lost 8 bases and the J segment 4 bases; nucleotides outside the gene matches: 6. CDR3 residues: CASQRLAGVYNEQFF. The CDR3 region has the DNA TGTGCCAGCCAAAGACTAGCGGGAGTATACAATGAGCAGTTCTTC.

V gene TRBV5-1 combines with J gene TRBJ2-3; a weak D match, TRBD1 (6 bases). Germline values: CDR1 SGHRS, CDR2 YFSETQ. V was cut by 0 bases and J by 1 base, with 18 bases left in between. This CDR3 spans 18 amino acids. DNA of the CDR3: TGCGCCAGCAGCTTGGTGGGACACAGGGTTCTACGCACAGATACGCAGTATTTT. The encoded protein is CASSLVGHRVLRTDTQYF.

This clone has a single count. The genes are TRBV2 and TRBJ2-5, with TRBD1 matching 10 bases. Germline V CDR1 and CDR2: SNHLY, FYNNEI. The V segment lost 5 bases and the J segment 5 bases; nucleotides outside the gene matches: 8. The CDR3 totals 15 residues. CDR3 sequence: CASSQDRGTGETQYF. CDR3 nucleotide sequence: TGTGCCAGCAGTCAGGACAGGGGGACGGGGGAGACCCAGTACTTC.

The chain combines TRBV9 with TRBJ1-2, with unresolved D. Germline CDR1 reads SGDLS; CDR2 reads YYNGEE. The CDR3 runs 14 residues. Trimming cost V 6 bases and J 8 bases, with 20 bases left between them. This chain's CDR3 is CASKHGIRPDGYTF. The CDR3 bases are TGTGCCAGCAAGCACGGGATCCGGCCTGACGGCTACACCTTC. The whole variable domain, filled in from reference TRBV9 and TRBJ1-2, reads DSGVTQTPKHLITATGQRVTLRCSPRSGDLSVYWYQQSLDQGLQFLIQYYNGEERAKGNILERFSAQQFPDLHSELNLSSLELGDSALYFCASKHGIRPDGYTFGSGTRLTVV.

The J gene is TRBJ2-1, the V gene TRBV7-9; TRBD2 aligns across 11 bases. V shed 8 bases, J shed 7 bases, and the junction held 7 bases outside the gene matches. Germline V CDR1 and CDR2: SEHNR, FQNEAQ (reference sequence). This CDR3 comprises 14 residues. The CDR3: CASDLAGGQNEQFF. The DNA of the CDR3 is TGTGCCAGCGATTTAGCGGGGGGGCAAAATGAGCAGTTCTTC.

This rearrangement joins TRBV10-3 to TRBJ2-2; TRBD2 might be the D (6 bases). Trimming shortened V by 4 bases and J by 3 bases, and 12 bases separated the two germline ends. The CDR3 loop spans 15 amino acids. The germline CDR1 and CDR2 sequences are ENHRY and SYGVKD. CDR3 sequence reads: CAISGGGTHTGELFF. The CDR3 DNA reads TGTGCCATCAGTGGTGGGGGGACCCACACCGGGGAGCTGTTTTTT.